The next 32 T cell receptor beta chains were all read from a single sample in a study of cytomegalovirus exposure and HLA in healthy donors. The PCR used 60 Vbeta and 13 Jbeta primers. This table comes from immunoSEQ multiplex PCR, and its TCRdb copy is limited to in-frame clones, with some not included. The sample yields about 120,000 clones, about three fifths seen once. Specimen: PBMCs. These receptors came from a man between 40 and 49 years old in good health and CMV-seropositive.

CDR3 sequence (DNA): TGTGCCAGCAGTCTCCAGGACAGGGGTCAGCCCCAGCATTTT. Its translation is CASSLQDRGQPQHF. The J gene is TRBJ1-5, the V gene TRBV27, with 9 bases matching TRBD1. The V and J ends lost 5 bases and 6 bases, in that order; junction bases with no gene match: 5. The CDR3 length is 14 residues. Germline assignment: CDR1 MNHEY and CDR2 SMNVEV (reference sequence).

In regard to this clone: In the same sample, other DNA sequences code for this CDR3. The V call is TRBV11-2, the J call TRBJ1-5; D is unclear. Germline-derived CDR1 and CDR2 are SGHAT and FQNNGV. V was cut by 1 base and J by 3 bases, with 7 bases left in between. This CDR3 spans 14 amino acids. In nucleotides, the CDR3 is TGTGCCAGCAGCTTAGGGCAAACCAATCAGCCCCAGCATTTT. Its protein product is CASSLGQTNQPQHF.

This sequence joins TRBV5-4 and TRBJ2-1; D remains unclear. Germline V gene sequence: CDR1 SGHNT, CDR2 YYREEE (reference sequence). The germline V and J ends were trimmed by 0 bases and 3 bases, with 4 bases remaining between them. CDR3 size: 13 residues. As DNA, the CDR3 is TGTGCCAGCAGCTTGGTAATCTACAATGAGCAGTTCTTC. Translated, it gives CASSLVIYNEQFF.

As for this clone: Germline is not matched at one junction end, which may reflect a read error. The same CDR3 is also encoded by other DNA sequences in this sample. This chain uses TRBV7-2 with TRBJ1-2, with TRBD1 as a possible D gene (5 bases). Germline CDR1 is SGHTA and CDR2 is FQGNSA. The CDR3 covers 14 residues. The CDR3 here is CASSLVYRTNGYTF. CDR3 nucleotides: TGTGCCAGCAGCTTAGTGTACAGGACTAATGGTTACACCTTC.

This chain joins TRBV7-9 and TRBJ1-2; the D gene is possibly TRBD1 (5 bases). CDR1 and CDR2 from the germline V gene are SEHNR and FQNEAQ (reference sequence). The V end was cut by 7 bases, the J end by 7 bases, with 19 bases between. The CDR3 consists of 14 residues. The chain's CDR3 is CASISVGGVVGYTF. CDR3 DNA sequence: TGTGCCAGCATCTCGGTCGGAGGGGTCGTTGGCTACACCTTC.

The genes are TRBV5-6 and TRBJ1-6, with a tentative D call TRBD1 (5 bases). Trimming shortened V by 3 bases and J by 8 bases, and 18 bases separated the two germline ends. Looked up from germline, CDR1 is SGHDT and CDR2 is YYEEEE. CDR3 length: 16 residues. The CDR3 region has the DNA TGTGCCAGCAGCTCCCCTCGGGCAGGGTGGGATTCACCCCTCCACTTT. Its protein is CASSSPRAGWDSPLHF. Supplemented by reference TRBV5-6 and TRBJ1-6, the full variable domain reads DAGVTQSPTHLIKTRGQQVTLRCSPKSGHDTVSWYQQALGQGPQFIFQYYEEEERQRGNFPDRFSGHQFPNYSSELNVNALLLGDSALYLCASSSPRAGWDSPLHFGNGTRLTVT.

As DNA, the CDR3 is TGTGCCACCAGCGAAGATCCTCGGACAGGCTCCTACGAGCAGTACTTC. Translation: CATSEDPRTGSYEQYF. This rearrangement joins TRBV15 to TRBJ2-7; 7 nucleotides match TRBD1. Germline V gene lookup returns CDR1 LNHNV and CDR2 YYDKDF (reference sequence). V was clipped by 5 bases and J by 0 bases; unmatched bases: 10. This CDR3 is built from 16 residues.

In DNA form, the CDR3 reads TGTGCCAGCAGCTTGGGTCTCCTCGGGAATGAGCAGTTCTTC. Its protein product is CASSLGLLGNEQFF. The V and J genes are TRBV5-8 and TRBJ2-1; D unresolved. V dropped 0 bases and J dropped 7 bases, with 11 bases sitting between them. CDR3 size: 14 residues. Germline-derived CDR1 and CDR2 are SGHTS and YDEGEE.

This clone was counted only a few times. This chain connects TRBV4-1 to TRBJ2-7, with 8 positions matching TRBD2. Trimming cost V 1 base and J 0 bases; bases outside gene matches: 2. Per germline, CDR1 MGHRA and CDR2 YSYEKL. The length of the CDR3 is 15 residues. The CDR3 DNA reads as TGCGCCAGCAGCCAAGTAGCGGGGTTCTCCTACGAGCAGTACTTC. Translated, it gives CASSQVAGFSYEQYF.

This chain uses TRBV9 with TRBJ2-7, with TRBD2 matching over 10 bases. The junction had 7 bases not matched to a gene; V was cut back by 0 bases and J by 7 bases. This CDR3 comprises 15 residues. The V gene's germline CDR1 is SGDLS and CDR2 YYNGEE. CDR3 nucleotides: TGTGCCAGCAGCGTAGTAGCGGGAGGTTCGAGGGAGCAGTACTTC. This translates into CASSVVAGGSREQYF.

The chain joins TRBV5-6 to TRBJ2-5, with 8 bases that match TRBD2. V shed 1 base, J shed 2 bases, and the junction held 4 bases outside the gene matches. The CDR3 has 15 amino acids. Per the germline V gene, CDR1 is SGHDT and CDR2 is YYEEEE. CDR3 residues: CASSLLAGGQETQYF. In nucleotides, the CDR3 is TGTGCCAGCAGCTTGTTGGCGGGGGGTCAAGAGACCCAGTACTTC.

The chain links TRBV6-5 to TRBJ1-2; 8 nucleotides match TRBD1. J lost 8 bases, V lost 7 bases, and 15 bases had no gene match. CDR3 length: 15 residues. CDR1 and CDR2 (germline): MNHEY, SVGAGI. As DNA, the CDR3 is TGTGCCAGCACCCCCGGGACAGGTGGGGCTCGGGGCTACACCTTC. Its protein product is CASTPGTGGARGYTF.

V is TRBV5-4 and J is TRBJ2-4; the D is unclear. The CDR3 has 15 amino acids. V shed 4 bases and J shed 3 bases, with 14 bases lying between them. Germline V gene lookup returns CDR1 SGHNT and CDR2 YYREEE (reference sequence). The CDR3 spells CASSITAMGKNIQYF. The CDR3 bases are TGTGCCAGCAGCATTACAGCTATGGGCAAAAACATTCAGTACTTC.

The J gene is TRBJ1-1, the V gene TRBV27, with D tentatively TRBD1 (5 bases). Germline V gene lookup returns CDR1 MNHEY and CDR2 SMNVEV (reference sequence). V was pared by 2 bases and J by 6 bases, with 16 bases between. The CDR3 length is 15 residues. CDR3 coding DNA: TGTGCCAGCAGTTTACAGCCAGGAGGGACCCCTGAAGCTTTCTTT. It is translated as CASSLQPGGTPEAFF.

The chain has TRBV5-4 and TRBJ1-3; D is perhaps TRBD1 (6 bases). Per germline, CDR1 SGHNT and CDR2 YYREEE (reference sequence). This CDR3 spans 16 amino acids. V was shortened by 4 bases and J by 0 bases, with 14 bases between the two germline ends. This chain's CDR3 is CASSRGAPGSGNTIYF. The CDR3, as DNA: TGTGCCAGCAGCCGGGGGGCCCCGGGCTCTGGAAACACCATATATTTT. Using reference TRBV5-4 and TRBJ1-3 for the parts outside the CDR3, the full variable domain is ETGVTQSPTHLIKTRGQQVTLRCSSQSGHNTVSWYQQALGQGPQFIFQYYREEENGRGNFPPRFSGLQFPNYSSELNVNALELDDSALYLCASSRGAPGSGNTIYFGEGSWLTVV.

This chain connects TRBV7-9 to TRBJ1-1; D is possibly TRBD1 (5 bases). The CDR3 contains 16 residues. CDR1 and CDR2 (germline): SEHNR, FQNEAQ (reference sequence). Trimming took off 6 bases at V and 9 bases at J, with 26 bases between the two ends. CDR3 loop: CASSSGRFQGDLQAFF. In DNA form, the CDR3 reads TGTGCCAGCAGTTCCGGACGCTTTCAGGGCGACTTACAAGCTTTCTTT.

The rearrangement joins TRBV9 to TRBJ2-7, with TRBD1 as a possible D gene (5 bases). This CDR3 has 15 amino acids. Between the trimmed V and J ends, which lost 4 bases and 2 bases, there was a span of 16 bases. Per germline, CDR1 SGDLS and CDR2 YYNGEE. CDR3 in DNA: TGTGCCAGCAGCCTTCTCTCAGGGTCACCCTACGAGCAGTACTTC. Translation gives CASSLLSGSPYEQYF.

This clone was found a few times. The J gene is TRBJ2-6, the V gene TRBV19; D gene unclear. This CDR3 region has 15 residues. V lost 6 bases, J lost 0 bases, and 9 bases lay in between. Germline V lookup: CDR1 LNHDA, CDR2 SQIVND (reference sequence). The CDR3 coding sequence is TGTGCCAGTAGCCAACCGGGCTCTGGGGCCAACGTCCTGACTTTC. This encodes CASSQPGSGANVLTF.

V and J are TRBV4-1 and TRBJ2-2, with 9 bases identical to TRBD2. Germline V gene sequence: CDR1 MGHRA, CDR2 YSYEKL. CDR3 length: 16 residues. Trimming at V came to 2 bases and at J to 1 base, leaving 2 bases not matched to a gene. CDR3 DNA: TGCGCCAGCAGCCAAATGACTAGCGGGAACACCGGGGAGCTGTTTTTT. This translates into CASSQMTSGNTGELFF.

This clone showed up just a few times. CDR3 protein: CASSKTTGEVNYGYTF. The CDR3 nucleotides are TGTGCCAGCAGCAAGACCACAGGGGAAGTTAACTATGGCTACACCTTC. This rearrangement joins TRBV5-4 to TRBJ1-2, with 7 bases identical to TRBD1. The CDR3 runs 16 residues. Germline V gene sequence: CDR1 SGHNT, CDR2 YYREEE (reference sequence). J gave up 1 base and V 4 bases, and 10 bases lay outside the gene matches.

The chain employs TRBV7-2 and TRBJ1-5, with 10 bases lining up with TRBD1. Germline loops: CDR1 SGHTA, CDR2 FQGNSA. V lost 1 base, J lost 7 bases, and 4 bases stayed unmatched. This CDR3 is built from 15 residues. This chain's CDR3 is CASSLVRDRGQPQHF. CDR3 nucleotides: TGTGCCAGCAGCTTAGTACGGGACAGGGGACAGCCCCAGCATTTT.

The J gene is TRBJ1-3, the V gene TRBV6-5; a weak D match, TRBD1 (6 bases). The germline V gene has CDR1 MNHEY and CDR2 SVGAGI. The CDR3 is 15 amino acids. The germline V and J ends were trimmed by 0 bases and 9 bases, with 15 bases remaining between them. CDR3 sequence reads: CASSYSKVTGTTIYF. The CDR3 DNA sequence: TGTGCCAGCAGTTACTCGAAGGTTACAGGGACCACCATATATTTT.

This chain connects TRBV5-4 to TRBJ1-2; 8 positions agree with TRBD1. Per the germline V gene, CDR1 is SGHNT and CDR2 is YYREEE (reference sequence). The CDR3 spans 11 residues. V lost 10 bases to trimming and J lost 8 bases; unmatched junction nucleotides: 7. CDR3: CAHRGNRGYTF. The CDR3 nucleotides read TGTGCCCACAGGGGGAACCGAGGCTACACCTTC. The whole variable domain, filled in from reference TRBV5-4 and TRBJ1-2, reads ETGVTQSPTHLIKTRGQQVTLRCSSQSGHNTVSWYQQALGQGPQFIFQYYREEENGRGNFPPRFSGLQFPNYSSELNVNALELDDSALYLCAHRGNRGYTFGSGTRLTVV.

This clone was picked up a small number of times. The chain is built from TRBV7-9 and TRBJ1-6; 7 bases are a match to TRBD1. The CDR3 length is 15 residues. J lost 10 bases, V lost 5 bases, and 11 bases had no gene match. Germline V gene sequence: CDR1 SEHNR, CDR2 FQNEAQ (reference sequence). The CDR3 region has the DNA TGTGCCAGCAGCACGGGACAGTCGTACGGATCACCCCTCCACTTT. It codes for CASSTGQSYGSPLHF. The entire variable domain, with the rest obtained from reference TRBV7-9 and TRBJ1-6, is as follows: DTGVSQNPRHKITKRGQNVTFRCDPISEHNRLYWYRQTLGQGPEFLTYFQNEAQLEKSRLLSDRFSAERPKGSFSTLEIQRTEQGDSAMYLCASSTGQSYGSPLHFGNGTRLTVT.

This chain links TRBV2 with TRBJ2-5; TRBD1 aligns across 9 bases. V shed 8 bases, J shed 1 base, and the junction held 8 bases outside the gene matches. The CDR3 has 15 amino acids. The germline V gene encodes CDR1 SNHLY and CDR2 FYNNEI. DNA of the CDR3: TGTGCCAGCGGACAGGGGTTAGGGTCCCAAGAGACCCAGTACTTC. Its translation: CASGQGLGSQETQYF.

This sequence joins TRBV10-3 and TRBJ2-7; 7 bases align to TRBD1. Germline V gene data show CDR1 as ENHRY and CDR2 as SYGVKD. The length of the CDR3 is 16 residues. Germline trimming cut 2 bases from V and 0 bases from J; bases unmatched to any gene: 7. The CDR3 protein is CAISEPGQAYSYEQYF. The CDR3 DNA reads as TGTGCCATCAGTGAGCCCGGACAGGCTTACTCCTACGAGCAGTACTTC.

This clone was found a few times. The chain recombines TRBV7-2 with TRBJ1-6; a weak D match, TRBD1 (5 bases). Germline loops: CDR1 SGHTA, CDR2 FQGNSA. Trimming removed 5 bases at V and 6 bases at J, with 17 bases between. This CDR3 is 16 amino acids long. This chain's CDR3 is CASSPRAGLSNSPLHF. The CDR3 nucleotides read TGTGCCAGCAGCCCCCGGGCAGGGTTGAGTAATTCACCCCTCCACTTT.

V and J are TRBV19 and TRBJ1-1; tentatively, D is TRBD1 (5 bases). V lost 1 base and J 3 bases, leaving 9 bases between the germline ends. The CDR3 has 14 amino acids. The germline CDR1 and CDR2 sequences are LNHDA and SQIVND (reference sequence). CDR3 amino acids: CASSIAGGDTEAFF. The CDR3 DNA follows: TGTGCCAGTAGTATAGCGGGGGGAGACACTGAAGCTTTCTTT.

In nucleotides, the CDR3 is TGTGCCAGCAGCCCACAACCGGCGGGGGGGGGCGAGCAGTACTTC. It is translated as CASSPQPAGGGEQYF. The J gene is TRBJ2-7, the V gene TRBV5-4; TRBD2 aligns across 9 bases. J was trimmed by 6 bases and V by 4 bases; bases with no gene match: 11. The CDR3 runs to 15 residues. Germline V gives CDR1 SGHNT, CDR2 YYREEE (reference sequence). Combining the CDR3 with reference TRBV5-4 and TRBJ2-7 gives the whole variable domain ETGVTQSPTHLIKTRGQQVTLRCSSQSGHNTVSWYQQALGQGPQFIFQYYREEENGRGNFPPRFSGLQFPNYSSELNVNALELDDSALYLCASSPQPAGGGEQYFGPGTRLTVT.

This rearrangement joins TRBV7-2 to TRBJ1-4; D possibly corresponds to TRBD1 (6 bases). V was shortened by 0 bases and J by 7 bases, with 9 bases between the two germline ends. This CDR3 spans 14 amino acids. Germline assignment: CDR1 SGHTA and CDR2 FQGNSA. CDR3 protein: CASSLARGREKLFF. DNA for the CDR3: TGTGCCAGCAGCTTAGCCAGGGGACGTGAAAAACTGTTTTTT. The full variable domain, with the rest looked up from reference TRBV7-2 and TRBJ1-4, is GAGVSQSPSNKVTEKGKDVELRCDPISGHTALYWYRQSLGQGLEFLIYFQGNSAPDKSGLPSDRFSAERTGGSVSTLTIQRTQQEDSAVYLCASSLARGREKLFFGSGTQLSVL.

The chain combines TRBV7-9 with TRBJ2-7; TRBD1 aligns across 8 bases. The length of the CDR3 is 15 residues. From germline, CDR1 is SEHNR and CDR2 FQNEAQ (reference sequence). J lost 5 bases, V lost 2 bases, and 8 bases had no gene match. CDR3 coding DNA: TGTGCCAGCAGCTTACTACAGGGGGAAGAGGACGAGCAGTACTTC. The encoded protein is CASSLLQGEEDEQYF.

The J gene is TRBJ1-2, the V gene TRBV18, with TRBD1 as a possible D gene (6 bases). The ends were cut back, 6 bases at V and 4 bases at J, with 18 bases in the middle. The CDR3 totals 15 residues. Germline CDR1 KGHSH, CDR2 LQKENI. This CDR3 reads CASSRLGTTPYGYTF. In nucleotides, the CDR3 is TGTGCCAGCTCCCGGCTAGGGACAACTCCCTATGGCTACACCTTC.